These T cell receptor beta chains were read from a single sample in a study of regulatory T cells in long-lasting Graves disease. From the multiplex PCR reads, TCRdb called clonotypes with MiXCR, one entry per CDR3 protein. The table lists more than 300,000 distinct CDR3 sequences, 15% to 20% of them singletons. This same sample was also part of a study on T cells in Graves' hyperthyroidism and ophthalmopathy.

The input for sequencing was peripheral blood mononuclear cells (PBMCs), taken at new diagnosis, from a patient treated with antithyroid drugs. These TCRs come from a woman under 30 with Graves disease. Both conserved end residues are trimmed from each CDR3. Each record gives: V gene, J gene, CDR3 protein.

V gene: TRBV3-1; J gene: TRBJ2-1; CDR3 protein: ASSRGQGSLSYNEQF
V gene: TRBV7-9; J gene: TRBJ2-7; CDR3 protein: ASSLLTGEAYEQY
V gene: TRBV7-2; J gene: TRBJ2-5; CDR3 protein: ASSWGTASMQETQY
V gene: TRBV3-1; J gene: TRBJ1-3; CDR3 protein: ASSQVPRGRGNTIY
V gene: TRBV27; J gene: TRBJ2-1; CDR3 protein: ASSSLGGAAYNDQF
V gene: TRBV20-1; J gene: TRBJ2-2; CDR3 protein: SARDPSSNGELF
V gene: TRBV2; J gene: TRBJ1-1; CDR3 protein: ASSAEGHTEAF
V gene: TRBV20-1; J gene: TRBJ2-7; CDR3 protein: SAATRGSSYEQY
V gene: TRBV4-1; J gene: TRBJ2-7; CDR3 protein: ASSQDAGQGTYEQY
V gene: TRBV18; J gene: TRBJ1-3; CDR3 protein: ASSPGSNSGNTIY